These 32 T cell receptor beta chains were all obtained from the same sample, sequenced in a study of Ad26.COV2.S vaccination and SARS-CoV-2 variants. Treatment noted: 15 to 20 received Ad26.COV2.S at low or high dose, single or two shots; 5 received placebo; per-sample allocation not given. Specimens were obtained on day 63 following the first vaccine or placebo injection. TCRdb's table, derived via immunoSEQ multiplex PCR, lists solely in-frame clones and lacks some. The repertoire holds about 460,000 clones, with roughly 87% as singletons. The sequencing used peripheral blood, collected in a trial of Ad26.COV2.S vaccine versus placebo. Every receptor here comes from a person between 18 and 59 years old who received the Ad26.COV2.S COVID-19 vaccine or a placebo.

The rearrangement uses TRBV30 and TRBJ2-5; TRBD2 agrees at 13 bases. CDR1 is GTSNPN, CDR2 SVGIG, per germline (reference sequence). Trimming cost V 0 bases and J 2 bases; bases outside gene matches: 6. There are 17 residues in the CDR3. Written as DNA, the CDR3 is TGTGCCTGGAGTGTACGACTAGCGGGGGGTACACAAGAGACCCAGTACTTC. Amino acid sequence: CAWSVRLAGGTQETQYF.

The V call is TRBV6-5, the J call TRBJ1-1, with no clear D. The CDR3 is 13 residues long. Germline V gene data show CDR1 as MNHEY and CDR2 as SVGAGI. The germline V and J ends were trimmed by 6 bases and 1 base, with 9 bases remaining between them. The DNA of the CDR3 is TGTGCCAGCAGCACGGACTGGAACACTGAAGCTTTCTTT. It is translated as CASSTDWNTEAFF.

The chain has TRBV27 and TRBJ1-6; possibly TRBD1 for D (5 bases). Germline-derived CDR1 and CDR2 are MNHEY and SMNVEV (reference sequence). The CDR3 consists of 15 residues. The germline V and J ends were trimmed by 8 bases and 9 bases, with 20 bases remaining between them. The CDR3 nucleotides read TGTGCCAGCGGGGGGGTCGGGAGGGCCGGTTCACCCCTCCACTTT. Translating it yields CASGGVGRAGSPLHF.

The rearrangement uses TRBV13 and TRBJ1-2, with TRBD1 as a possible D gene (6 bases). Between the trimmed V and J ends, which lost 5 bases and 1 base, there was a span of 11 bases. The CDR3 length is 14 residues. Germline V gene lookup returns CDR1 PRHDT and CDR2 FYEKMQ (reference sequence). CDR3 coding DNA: TGTGCCAGCAGCCGTCAACAGGGTAACTATGGCTACACCTTC. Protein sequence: CASSRQQGNYGYTF.

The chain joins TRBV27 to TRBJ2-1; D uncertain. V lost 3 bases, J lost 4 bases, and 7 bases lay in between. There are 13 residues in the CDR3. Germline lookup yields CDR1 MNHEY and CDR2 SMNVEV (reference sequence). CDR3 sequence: CASSFAGYNEQFF. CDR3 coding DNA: TGTGCCAGCAGTTTCGCCGGATACAATGAGCAGTTCTTC.

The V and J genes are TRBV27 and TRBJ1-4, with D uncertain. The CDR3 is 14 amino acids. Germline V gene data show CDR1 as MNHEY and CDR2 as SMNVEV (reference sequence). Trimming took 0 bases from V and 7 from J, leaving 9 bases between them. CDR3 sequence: CASSLSARGEKLFF. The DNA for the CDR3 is TGTGCCAGCAGTTTATCGGCTCGCGGTGAAAAACTGTTTTTT.

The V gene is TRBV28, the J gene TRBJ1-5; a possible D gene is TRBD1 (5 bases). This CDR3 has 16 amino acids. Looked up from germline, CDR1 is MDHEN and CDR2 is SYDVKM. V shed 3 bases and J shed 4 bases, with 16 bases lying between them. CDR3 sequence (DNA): TGTGCCAGCAGTTTCCTCGGGCAGGGTTGGAATCAGCCCCAGCATTTT. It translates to CASSFLGQGWNQPQHF.

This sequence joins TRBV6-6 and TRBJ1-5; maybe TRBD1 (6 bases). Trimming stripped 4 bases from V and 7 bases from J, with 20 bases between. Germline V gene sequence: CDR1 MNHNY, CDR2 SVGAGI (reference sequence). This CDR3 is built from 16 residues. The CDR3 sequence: CASSSPWGAFHQPQHF. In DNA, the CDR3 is TGTGCCAGCAGTTCCCCCTGGGGGGCTTTTCACCAGCCCCAGCATTTT.

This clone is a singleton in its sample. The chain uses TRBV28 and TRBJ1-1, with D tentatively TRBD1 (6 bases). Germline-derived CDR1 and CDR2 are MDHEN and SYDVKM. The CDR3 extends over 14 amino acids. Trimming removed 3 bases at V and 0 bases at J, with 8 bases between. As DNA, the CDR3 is TGTGCCAGCAGTTTGCAGGGGATGAACACTGAAGCTTTCTTT. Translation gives CASSLQGMNTEAFF.

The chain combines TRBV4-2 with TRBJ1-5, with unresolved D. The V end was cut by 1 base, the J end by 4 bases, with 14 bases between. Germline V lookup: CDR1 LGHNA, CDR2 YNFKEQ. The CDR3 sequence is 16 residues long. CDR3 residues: CASSQGVQDGNQPQHF. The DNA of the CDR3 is TGTGCCAGCAGCCAAGGTGTCCAGGATGGAAATCAGCCCCAGCATTTT.

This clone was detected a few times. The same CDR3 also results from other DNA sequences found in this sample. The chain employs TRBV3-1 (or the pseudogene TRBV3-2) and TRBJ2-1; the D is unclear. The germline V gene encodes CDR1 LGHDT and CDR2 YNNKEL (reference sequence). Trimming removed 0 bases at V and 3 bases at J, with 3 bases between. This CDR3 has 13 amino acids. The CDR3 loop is CASSQDRYNEQFF. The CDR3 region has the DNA TGTGCCAGCAGCCAAGATCGCTACAATGAGCAGTTCTTC.

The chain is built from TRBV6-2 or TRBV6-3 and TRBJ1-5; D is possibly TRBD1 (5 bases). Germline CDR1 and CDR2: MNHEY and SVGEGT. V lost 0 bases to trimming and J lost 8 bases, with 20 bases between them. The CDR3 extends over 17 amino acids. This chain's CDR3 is CASSYSKFSQPREPQHF. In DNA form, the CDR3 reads TGTGCCAGCAGTTACTCGAAATTCTCCCAGCCCAGGGAGCCCCAGCATTTT.

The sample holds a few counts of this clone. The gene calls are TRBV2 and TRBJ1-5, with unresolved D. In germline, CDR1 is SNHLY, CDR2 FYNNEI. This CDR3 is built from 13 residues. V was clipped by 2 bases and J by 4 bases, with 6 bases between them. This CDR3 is CASSERQNQPQHF. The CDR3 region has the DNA TGTGCCAGCAGTGAACGGCAGAATCAGCCCCAGCATTTT.

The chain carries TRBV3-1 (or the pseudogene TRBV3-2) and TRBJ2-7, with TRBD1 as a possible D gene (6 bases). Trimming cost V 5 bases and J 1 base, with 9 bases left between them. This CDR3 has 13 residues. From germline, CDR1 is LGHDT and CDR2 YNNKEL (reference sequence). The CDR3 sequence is CASSKRGSYEQYF. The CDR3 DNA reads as TGTGCCAGCAGCAAAAGGGGGTCCTACGAGCAGTACTTC.

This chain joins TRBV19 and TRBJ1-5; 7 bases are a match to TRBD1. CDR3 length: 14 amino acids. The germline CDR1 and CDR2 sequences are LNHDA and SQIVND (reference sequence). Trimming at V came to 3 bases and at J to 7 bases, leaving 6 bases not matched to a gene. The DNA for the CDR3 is TGTGCCAGTAGTATTGGGCAGGGGGGACAGCCCCAGCATTTT. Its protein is CASSIGQGGQPQHF.

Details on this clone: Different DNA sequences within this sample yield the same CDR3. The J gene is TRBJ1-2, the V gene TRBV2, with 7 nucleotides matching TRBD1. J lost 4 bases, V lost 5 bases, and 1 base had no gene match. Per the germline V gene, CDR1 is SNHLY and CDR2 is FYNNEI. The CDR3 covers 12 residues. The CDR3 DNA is TGTGCCAGCAGTCGGGACAGCTATGGCTACACCTTC. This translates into CASSRDSYGYTF.

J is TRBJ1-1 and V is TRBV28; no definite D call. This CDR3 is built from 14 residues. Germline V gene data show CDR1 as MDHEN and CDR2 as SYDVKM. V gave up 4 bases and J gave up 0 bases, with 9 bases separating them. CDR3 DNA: TGTGCCAGCAGTTCGTCAAAAATGAACACTGAAGCTTTCTTT. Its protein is CASSSSKMNTEAFF.

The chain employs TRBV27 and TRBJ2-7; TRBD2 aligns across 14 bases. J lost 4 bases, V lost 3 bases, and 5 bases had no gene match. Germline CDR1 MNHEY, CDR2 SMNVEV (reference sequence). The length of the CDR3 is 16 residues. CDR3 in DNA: TGTGCCAGCAGTTTTCAGGGGACTAGCGGGGGATACGAGCAGTACTTC. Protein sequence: CASSFQGTSGGYEQYF.

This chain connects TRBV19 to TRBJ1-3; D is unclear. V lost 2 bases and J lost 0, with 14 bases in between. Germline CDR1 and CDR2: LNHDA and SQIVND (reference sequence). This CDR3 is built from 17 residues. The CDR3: CASSISPGRSSGNTIYF. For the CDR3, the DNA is TGTGCCAGTAGTATAAGCCCCGGACGGAGCTCTGGAAACACCATATATTTT.

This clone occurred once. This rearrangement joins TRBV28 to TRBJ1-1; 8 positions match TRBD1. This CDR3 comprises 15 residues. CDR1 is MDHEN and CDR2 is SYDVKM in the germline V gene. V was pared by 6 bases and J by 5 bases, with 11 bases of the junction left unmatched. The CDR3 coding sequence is TGTGCCAGCAGCCCGACGACAGGGGAGGGAACTGAAGCTTTCTTT. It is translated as CASSPTTGEGTEAFF. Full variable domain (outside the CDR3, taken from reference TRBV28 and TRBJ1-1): DVKVTQSSRYLVKRTGEKVFLECVQDMDHENMFWYRQDPGLGLRLIYFSYDVKMKEKGDIPEGYSVSREKKERFSLILESASTNQTSMYLCASSPTTGEGTEAFFGQGTRLTVV.

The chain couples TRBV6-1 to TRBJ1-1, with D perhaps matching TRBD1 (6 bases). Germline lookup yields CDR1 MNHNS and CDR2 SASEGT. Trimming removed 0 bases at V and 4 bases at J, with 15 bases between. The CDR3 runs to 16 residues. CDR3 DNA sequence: TGTGCCAGCAGTGAAGCTTTCGGGGGCATAATCACTGAAGCTTTCTTT. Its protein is CASSEAFGGIITEAFF.

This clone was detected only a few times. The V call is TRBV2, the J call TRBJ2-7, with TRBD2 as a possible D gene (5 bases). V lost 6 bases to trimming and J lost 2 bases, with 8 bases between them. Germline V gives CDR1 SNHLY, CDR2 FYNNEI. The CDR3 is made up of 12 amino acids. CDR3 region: CASRRETYEQYF. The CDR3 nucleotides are TGTGCCAGCAGGAGGGAGACCTACGAGCAGTACTTC.

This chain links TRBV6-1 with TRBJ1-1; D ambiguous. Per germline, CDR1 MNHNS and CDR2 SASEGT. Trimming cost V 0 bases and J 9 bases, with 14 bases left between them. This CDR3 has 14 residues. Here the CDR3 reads CASSEARGSGKAFF. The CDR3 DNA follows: TGTGCCAGCAGTGAAGCGCGTGGAAGCGGGAAAGCTTTCTTT.

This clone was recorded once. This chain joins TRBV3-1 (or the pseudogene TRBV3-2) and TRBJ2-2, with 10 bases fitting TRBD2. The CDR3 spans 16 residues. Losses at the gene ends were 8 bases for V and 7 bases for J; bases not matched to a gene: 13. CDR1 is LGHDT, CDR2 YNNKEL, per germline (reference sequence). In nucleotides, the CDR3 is TGTGCCAGCCGCAGAGCTGGAGCGGGGGGGCACGGGGAGCTGTTTTTT. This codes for CASRRAGAGGHGELFF.

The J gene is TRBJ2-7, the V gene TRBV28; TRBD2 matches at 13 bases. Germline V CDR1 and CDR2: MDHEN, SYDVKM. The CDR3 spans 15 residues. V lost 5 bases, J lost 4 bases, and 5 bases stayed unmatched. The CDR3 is CASSPSLAGGYEQYF. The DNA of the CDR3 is TGTGCCAGCAGTCCCTCACTAGCGGGAGGGTACGAGCAGTACTTC.

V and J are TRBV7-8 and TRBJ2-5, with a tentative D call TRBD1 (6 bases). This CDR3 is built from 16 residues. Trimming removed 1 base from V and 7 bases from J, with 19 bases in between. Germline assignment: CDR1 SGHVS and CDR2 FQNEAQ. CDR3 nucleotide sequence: TGTGCCAGCAGCTTAGTGAGGGGGACCGACCCGTGGACCCAGTACTTC. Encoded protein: CASSLVRGTDPWTQYF.

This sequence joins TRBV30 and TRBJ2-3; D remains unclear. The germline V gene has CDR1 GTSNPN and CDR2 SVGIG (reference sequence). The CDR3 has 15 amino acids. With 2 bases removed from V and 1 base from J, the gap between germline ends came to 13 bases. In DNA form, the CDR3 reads TGTGCCTGGAGTCTGACAAGGGTCGGCACAGATACGCAGTATTTT. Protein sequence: CAWSLTRVGTDTQYF.

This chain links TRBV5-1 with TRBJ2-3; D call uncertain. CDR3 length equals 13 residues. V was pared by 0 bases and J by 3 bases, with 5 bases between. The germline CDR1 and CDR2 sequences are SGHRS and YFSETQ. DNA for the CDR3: TGCGCCAGCAGCTTGGACTCGACAGATACGCAGTATTTT. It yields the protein CASSLDSTDTQYF.

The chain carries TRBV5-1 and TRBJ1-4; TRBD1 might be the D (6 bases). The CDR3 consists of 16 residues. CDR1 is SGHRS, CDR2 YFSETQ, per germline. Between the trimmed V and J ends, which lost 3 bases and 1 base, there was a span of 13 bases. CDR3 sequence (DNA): TGCGCCAGCAGCTCCAGAACAGGGTTAACTAATGAAAAACTGTTTTTT. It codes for CASSSRTGLTNEKLFF.

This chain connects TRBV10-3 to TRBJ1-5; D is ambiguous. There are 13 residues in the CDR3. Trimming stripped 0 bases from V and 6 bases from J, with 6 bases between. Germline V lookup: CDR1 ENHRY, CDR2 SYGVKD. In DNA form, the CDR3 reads TGTGCCATCAGTGAGTCAGGGAGTCAGCCCCAGCATTTT. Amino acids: CAISESGSQPQHF.

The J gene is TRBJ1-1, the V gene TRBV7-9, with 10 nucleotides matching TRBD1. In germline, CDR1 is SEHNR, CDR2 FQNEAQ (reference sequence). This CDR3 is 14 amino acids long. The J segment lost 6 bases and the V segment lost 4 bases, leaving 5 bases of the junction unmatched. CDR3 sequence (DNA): TGTGCCAGCAGCTGGGGACAGGGGATCTCTGAAGCTTTCTTT. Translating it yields CASSWGQGISEAFF. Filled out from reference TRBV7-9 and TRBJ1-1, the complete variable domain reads DTGVSQNPRHKITKRGQNVTFRCDPISEHNRLYWYRQTLGQGPEFLTYFQNEAQLEKSRLLSDRFSAERPKGSFSTLEIQRTEQGDSAMYLCASSWGQGISEAFFGQGTRLTVV.

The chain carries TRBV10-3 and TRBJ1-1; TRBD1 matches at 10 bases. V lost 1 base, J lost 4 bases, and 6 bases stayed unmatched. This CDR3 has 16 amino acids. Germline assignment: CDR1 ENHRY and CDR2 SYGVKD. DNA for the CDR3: TGTGCCATCAGTGAGTTGACAGGGGGCGCCGGCACTGAAGCTTTCTTT. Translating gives CAISELTGGAGTEAFF.